The 30 T cell receptor beta chains below all came from one sample that was sequenced in a study of radiotherapy plus CTLA-4 blockade in lung cancer. Clones were read by immunoSEQ multiplex PCR, and TCRdb kept only the in-frame ones, dropping some. The sample includes fewer than 100,000 clones, 78% of them seen just once. Source: peripheral blood, taken from a patient treated with radiotherapy plus ipilimumab. These receptors were collected from a human donor with non-small cell lung cancer whose response to radiotherapy plus ipilimumab could not be evaluated. Some clones in this sample may be carry-over from other donors' samples.

V is TRBV4-2 and J is TRBJ2-5; 12 nucleotides align to TRBD2. Germline V lookup: CDR1 LGHNA, CDR2 YNFKEQ. The CDR3 has 20 amino acids. V was clipped by 1 base and J by 5 bases; unmatched bases: 17. The CDR3 spells CASSQVMSSGGAPPRETQYF. The CDR3 nucleotides are TGTGCCAGCAGCCAAGTGATGTCTAGCGGGGGGGCGCCCCCTCGGGAGACCCAGTACTTC.

The V and J genes are TRBV7-2 and TRBJ2-1; D is perhaps TRBD2 (7 bases). V was cut by 2 bases and J by 0 bases, with 11 bases left in between. This CDR3 is built from 16 residues. Germline V CDR1 and CDR2: SGHTA, FQGNSA. The DNA for the CDR3 is TGTGCCAGCAGCTTATTAGGGGGGGGCTCCTACAATGAGCAGTTCTTC. Its protein is CASSLLGGGSYNEQFF.

The chain employs TRBV7-3 and TRBJ1-2; perhaps TRBD1 as D (5 bases). Between the trimmed V and J ends, which lost 1 base and 6 bases, there was a span of 15 bases. Germline V gene data show CDR1 as SGHTA and CDR2 as FQGTGA. The CDR3 totals 15 residues. CDR3 bases: TGTGCCAGCAGCTTAAGCGGGGACCTATCTGATGGCTACACCTTC. This gives the protein CASSLSGDLSDGYTF.

V and J are TRBV6-4 and TRBJ1-5; 9 bases line up with TRBD1. The germline V gene has CDR1 MRHNA and CDR2 SNTAGT. Trimming at V came to 4 bases and at J to 5 bases, leaving 3 bases not matched to a gene. The CDR3 is made up of 14 amino acids. This chain's CDR3 is CASSVTGGDQPQHF. The CDR3 DNA follows: TGTGCCAGCAGTGTGACAGGGGGTGATCAGCCCCAGCATTTT.

This chain connects TRBV7-8 to TRBJ2-1; D may be TRBD2 (5 bases). Per the germline V gene, CDR1 is SGHVS and CDR2 is FQNEAQ. Trimming took 1 base from V and 9 from J, leaving 16 bases between them. This CDR3 has 15 amino acids. The CDR3 DNA reads TGTGCCAGCAGCTTAGATCGGGGTAGTGAGGGTGAGCAGTTCTTC. The encoded protein is CASSLDRGSEGEQFF.

This rearrangement joins TRBV21-1 to TRBJ2-7; TRBD2 is taken as the D call from the table, unchecked against the DNA. TRBV21-1 is flagged as a pseudogene. This CDR3 is built from 14 residues. The CDR3: CASREGLATYEQYF. CDR3 nucleotide sequence: TGTGCCAGCCGGGAGGGACTAGCAACCTACGAGCAGTACTTC.

This chain links TRBV6-1 with TRBJ1-2; 10 bases map to TRBD1. The V gene's germline CDR1 is MNHNS and CDR2 SASEGT. The CDR3 spans 14 residues. V lost 2 bases to trimming and J lost 4 bases; unmatched junction nucleotides: 1. The DNA of the CDR3 is TGTGCCAGCAGTGAATGGACAGGGGGCTATGGCTACACCTTC. Its protein product is CASSEWTGGYGYTF.

The chain carries TRBV25-1 and TRBJ1-1, with D uncertain. Germline lookup yields CDR1 MGHDK and CDR2 SYGVNS. The CDR3 contains 14 residues. V lost 2 bases and J lost 4, with 11 bases in between. CDR3 nucleotide sequence: TGTGCCAGCAGTGAAAGTGGGAGGACCACTGAAGCTTTCTTT. It specifies CASSESGRTTEAFF. The full variable domain, its missing parts supplied by reference TRBV25-1 and TRBJ1-1, is EADIYQTPRYLVIGTGKKITLECSQTMGHDKMYWYQQDPGMELHLIHYSYGVNSTEKGDLSSESTVSRIRTEHFPLTLESARPSHTSQYLCASSESGRTTEAFFGQGTRLTVV.

The chain combines TRBV9 with TRBJ2-7; TRBD1 matches at 8 bases. This CDR3 spans 15 amino acids. Germline V CDR1 and CDR2: SGDLS, YYNGEE. V gave up 2 bases and J gave up 3 bases; unmatched junction bases: 7. The CDR3 DNA follows: TGTGCCAGCAGCGTCGCCGGGACAGGTTACTACGAGCAGTACTTC. Residues: CASSVAGTGYYEQYF.

This clone was recorded a few times. J is TRBJ2-1 and V is TRBV6-4; D is undetermined. The germline V gene has CDR1 MRHNA and CDR2 SNTAGT. The CDR3 length is 12 residues. With 6 bases removed from V and 5 bases from J, the gap between germline ends came to 8 bases. CDR3 sequence (DNA): TGTGCCAGCAGGGGCCATCACAATGAGCAGTTCTTC. It translates to CASRGHHNEQFF.

The V call is TRBV7-9, the J call TRBJ2-1, with D tentatively TRBD2 (6 bases). This CDR3 has 12 residues. V was clipped by 4 bases and J by 7 bases, with 8 bases between them. Germline CDR1 SEHNR, CDR2 FQNEAQ (reference sequence). CDR3 DNA: TGTGCCAGCAGCTGGGACTGGAATGAGCAGTTCTTC. Translation: CASSWDWNEQFF.

This clone was counted between two and nine times. Here the CDR3 reads CASSRTPETSGNTIYF. CDR3 sequence (DNA): TGTGCCAGCAGTAGGACACCAGAAACCTCTGGAAACACCATATATTTT. This chain connects TRBV6-6 to TRBJ1-3; D possibly corresponds to TRBD1 (5 bases). This CDR3 is built from 16 residues. From germline, CDR1 is MNHNY and CDR2 SVGAGI (reference sequence). Trimming pared 5 bases from V and 0 bases from J, leaving 14 bases between.

This clone was seen more than once but under ten times. This sequence joins TRBV2 and TRBJ1-4; 8 bases fit TRBD1. The CDR3 runs 13 residues. Germline V gene lookup returns CDR1 SNHLY and CDR2 FYNNEI. The V and J ends lost 4 bases and 5 bases, in that order; junction bases with no gene match: 0. CDR3 sequence reads: CASSGTGNEKLFF. CDR3 bases: TGTGCCAGCAGTGGGACAGGGAATGAAAAACTGTTTTTT.

The chain recombines TRBV2 with TRBJ2-2; 7 bases agree with TRBD1. Germline loops: CDR1 SNHLY, CDR2 FYNNEI. Unmatched junction bases numbered 7, after V lost 5 bases and J lost 1 base. This CDR3 is built from 16 residues. Written as DNA, the CDR3 is TGTGCCAGCAGTCAAACAGGGGTGGGGAACACCGGGGAGCTGTTTTTT. Protein: CASSQTGVGNTGELFF.

The J gene is TRBJ1-5, the V gene TRBV6-1; 8 bases fit TRBD1. The J segment lost 4 bases and the V segment lost 5 bases, leaving 7 bases of the junction unmatched. The CDR3 extends over 15 amino acids. The germline V gene has CDR1 MNHNS and CDR2 SASEGT. The CDR3 loop reads CASSLDRARNQPQHF. The CDR3, as DNA: TGTGCCAGCAGTCTGGACAGGGCCAGGAATCAGCCCCAGCATTTT.

The rearrangement uses TRBV9 and TRBJ2-5; D may be TRBD2 (7 bases). The CDR3 length is 16 residues. The germline gives CDR1 SGDLS, CDR2 YYNGEE. V lost 0 bases, J lost 2 bases, and 14 bases lay in between. The DNA for the CDR3 is TGTGCCAGCAGCGTAGCCGGGGGGCTCAGGCAAGAGACCCAGTACTTC. This sequence encodes CASSVAGGLRQETQYF.

The rearrangement joins TRBV5-1 to TRBJ2-7; weak D call: TRBD1 (6 bases). Germline V gene data show CDR1 as SGHRS and CDR2 as YFSETQ. CDR3 size: 13 residues. V lost 1 base, J lost 5 bases, and 10 bases lay in between. This CDR3 reads CASSLQGWDEQYF. CDR3 in DNA: TGCGCCAGCAGCTTGCAGGGGTGGGACGAGCAGTACTTC.

This clone has only a few counts. The chain employs TRBV10-3 and TRBJ2-1; a weak D match, TRBD1 (5 bases). Germline V gene data show CDR1 as ENHRY and CDR2 as SYGVKD. V was shortened by 6 bases and J by 8 bases, with 17 bases between the two germline ends. The CDR3 is 14 amino acids. The CDR3 nucleotides read TGTGCCATCAGAGACAGAGGTAAAAACGATGAGCAGTTCTTC. Amino acid sequence: CAIRDRGKNDEQFF.

This chain uses TRBV18 with TRBJ2-1; the match to TRBD2 covers 8 bases. CDR3 length equals 16 residues. The V gene end was trimmed by 3 bases and the J gene end by 4 bases; junction bases not matched to a gene: 8. CDR1 KGHSH and CDR2 LQKENI come from the germline V gene. CDR3 amino acids: CASSPPSRGGYNEQFF. The CDR3 region has the DNA TGTGCCAGCTCACCCCCAAGCCGGGGGGGGTACAATGAGCAGTTCTTC.

This chain uses TRBV4-1 with TRBJ2-5, with D unclear. The CDR3 extends over 16 amino acids. The V gene's germline CDR1 is MGHRA and CDR2 YSYEKL. Trimming removed 0 bases at V and 4 bases at J, with 15 bases between. The CDR3 DNA sequence: TGCGCCAGCAGCCAAGAATATAACTATGATGGAGAGACCCAGTACTTC. It is translated as CASSQEYNYDGETQYF.

The chain recombines TRBV7-6 with TRBJ2-7, with 7 nucleotides matching TRBD1. Losses at the gene ends were 1 base for V and 0 bases for J; bases not matched to a gene: 6. The germline gives CDR1 SGHVS, CDR2 FNYEAQ. This CDR3 is 16 amino acids long. The CDR3 sequence: CASSLVSQGVSYEQYF. In nucleotides, the CDR3 is TGTGCCAGCAGCTTAGTAAGTCAGGGGGTCTCCTACGAGCAGTACTTC.

The J gene is TRBJ1-1, the V gene TRBV5-1; TRBD1 matches at 8 bases. Germline assignment: CDR1 SGHRS and CDR2 YFSETQ. After removal of 3 bases from V and 5 bases from J, the junction contained 6 bases not matched to a gene. The CDR3 contains 14 residues. The chain's CDR3 is CASSSTGDGTEAFF. The CDR3 region has the DNA TGCGCCAGCAGCTCGACAGGGGATGGAACTGAAGCTTTCTTT.

The chain has TRBV28 and TRBJ2-1; 9 nucleotides line up with TRBD1. The V segment lost 5 bases and the J segment 8 bases; nucleotides outside the gene matches: 7. The CDR3 has 14 residues. CDR1 and CDR2 from the germline V gene are MDHEN and SYDVKM. CDR3 residues: CASSLGQGRDEQFF. The DNA of the CDR3 is TGTGCCAGCAGTCTAGGACAGGGGAGAGATGAGCAGTTCTTC.

The chain uses TRBV30 and TRBJ2-1; possible D gene TRBD2, 5 bases. CDR3 length equals 13 residues. V was clipped by 1 base and J by 6 bases, with 10 bases between them. Germline lookup yields CDR1 GTSNPN and CDR2 SVGIG (reference sequence). The CDR3 reads CAWSAGLRNEQFF. Written as DNA, the CDR3 is TGTGCCTGGAGTGCCGGACTCCGCAATGAGCAGTTCTTC.

This clone was detected only a few times. The chain uses TRBV20-1 and TRBJ1-6; D ambiguous. Germline values: CDR1 DFQATT, CDR2 SNEGSKA (reference sequence). The V gene lost 0 bases and the J gene lost 15 bases, with 9 bases spanning the gap. This CDR3 comprises 11 residues. CDR3 nucleotide sequence: TGCAGTGCTAGAGACGGTGTGTTCCTCCACTTT. Its translation: CSARDGVFLHF.

The CDR3 DNA sequence: TGTGCCAGCAGCGTGGTCACAGGGGGTGGCTACACCTTC. It encodes CASSVVTGGGYTF. The gene calls are TRBV9 and TRBJ1-2, with 8 bases fitting TRBD1. The CDR3 length is 13 residues. V gave up 2 bases and J gave up 7 bases; unmatched junction bases: 4. CDR1 is SGDLS, CDR2 YYNGEE, per germline.

The rearrangement joins TRBV7-9 to TRBJ2-5; 12 bases line up with TRBD2. CDR3 length: 17 amino acids. Germline loops: CDR1 SEHNR, CDR2 FQNEAQ (reference sequence). With V trimmed by 5 bases and J by 0 bases, 7 bases remained unmatched. The CDR3 here is CASSRTSGAPYQETQYF. The CDR3 DNA sequence: TGTGCCAGCAGCCGGACTAGCGGGGCCCCCTACCAAGAGACCCAGTACTTC.

J is TRBJ1-6 and V is TRBV5-1; D possibly corresponds to TRBD1 (5 bases). The CDR3 has 16 amino acids. Germline-derived CDR1 and CDR2 are SGHRS and YFSETQ. The V end was cut by 1 base, the J end by 2 bases, with 10 bases between. The CDR3, as DNA: TGCGCCAGCAGCTTGACGGGGGACGCCTATAATTCACCCCTCCACTTT. It translates to CASSLTGDAYNSPLHF. Full variable domain (missing parts from reference TRBV5-1 and TRBJ1-6): KAGVTQTPRYLIKTRGQQVTLSCSPISGHRSVSWYQQTPGQGLQFLFEYFSETQRNKGNFPGRFSGRQFSNSRSEMNVSTLELGDSALYLCASSLTGDAYNSPLHFGNGTRLTVT.

V is TRBV19 and J is TRBJ1-2; TRBD1 might be the D (6 bases). V lost 5 bases and J 3 bases, leaving 10 bases between the germline ends. Germline V gene sequence: CDR1 LNHDA, CDR2 SQIVND (reference sequence). The length of the CDR3 is 13 residues. The CDR3 nucleotides read TGTGCCAGTAGTTCAACAGGGTACTATGGCTACACCTTC. It encodes CASSSTGYYGYTF.

V usage is TRBV6-5 and J usage is TRBJ2-3; D gene unclear. CDR3 length equals 12 residues. Trimming pared 3 bases from V and 10 bases from J, leaving 11 bases between. Germline assignment: CDR1 MNHEY and CDR2 SVGAGI. In nucleotides, the CDR3 is TGTGCCAGCAGTTATTCCCCCCCGGCGCAGTATTTT. This encodes CASSYSPPAQYF.